Following are 27 T cell receptor beta chains from one sample sequenced in a study of T cell responses to AZD1222 COVID-19 vaccine. Here immunoSEQ multiplex PCR was the method, and the copy in TCRdb shows in-frame clones only, minus some. The sample shows about 130,000 clones, roughly 90% of them seen only once. Sequenced material: peripheral blood, taken 28 days after the second AZD1222 dose. Receptor source: an adult who received the AZD1222 COVID-19 vaccine.

This clone was picked up one time. V gene TRBV27 combines with J gene TRBJ2-7, with 11 bases lining up with TRBD2. The length of the CDR3 is 15 residues. CDR1 and CDR2 (germline): MNHEY, SMNVEV (reference sequence). Trimming took 5 bases from V and 7 from J; bases not matched to a gene: 10. CDR3 sequence (DNA): TGTGCCAGCAGTCCGTCACTAGCGGGAGAGGAAGAGCAGTACTTC. Translating gives CASSPSLAGEEEQYF.

In this sample, this clone turned up a few times. This chain links TRBV4-1 with TRBJ2-7; 7 bases map to TRBD2. With V trimmed by 5 bases and J by 6 bases, 10 bases remained unmatched. This CDR3 region has 14 residues. CDR1 and CDR2 from the germline V gene are MGHRA and YSYEKL. The CDR3 DNA is TGCGCCAGCAGCTTAGAACGGGAGGTGGGCGAGCAGTACTTC. Its protein product is CASSLEREVGEQYF.

This chain connects TRBV19 to TRBJ1-1; D perhaps matches TRBD1 (5 bases). CDR1 and CDR2 (germline): LNHDA, SQIVND (reference sequence). This CDR3 region has 15 residues. The germline V and J ends were trimmed by 7 bases and 1 base, with 16 bases remaining between them. CDR3 sequence (DNA): TGTGCCAGTATTGACCACGGACAAACGAACACTGAAGCTTTCTTT. Amino acids: CASIDHGQTNTEAFF.

This chain links TRBV27 with TRBJ1-2, with TRBD1 matching 7 bases. The V gene's germline CDR1 is MNHEY and CDR2 SMNVEV (reference sequence). The CDR3 spans 14 residues. The ends lost 0 bases at V and 5 bases at J; junction bases unmatched: 3. DNA for the CDR3: TGTGCCAGCAGTTTATCTCCAGGGGGTTATGGCTACACCTTC. As protein: CASSLSPGGYGYTF.

The chain links TRBV4-1 to TRBJ1-1; 7 nucleotides agree with TRBD1. The germline gives CDR1 MGHRA, CDR2 YSYEKL. Trimming took 0 bases from V and 4 from J; bases not matched to a gene: 5. CDR3 size: 15 residues. CDR3 residues: CASSQETGFSTEAFF. CDR3 sequence (DNA): TGCGCCAGCAGCCAAGAGACAGGGTTCAGCACTGAAGCTTTCTTT.

This clone has only one observation. The gene calls are TRBV7-9 and TRBJ2-1; TRBD2 matches at 9 bases. Germline assignment: CDR1 SEHNR and CDR2 FQNEAQ (reference sequence). V lost 10 bases to trimming and J lost 4 bases; unmatched junction nucleotides: 8. This CDR3 is 14 amino acids long. CDR3 sequence (DNA): TGTGCCATTACGGCCACTAGCGGGTACAATGAGCAGTTCTTC. Residues: CAITATSGYNEQFF.

The chain employs TRBV19 and TRBJ1-5, with 7 bases that match TRBD1. V shed 5 bases and J 2 bases; nucleotides not matched to a gene: 9. Germline values: CDR1 LNHDA, CDR2 SQIVND (reference sequence). This CDR3 spans 16 amino acids. CDR3 bases: TGTGCCAGTAGTGAATTTCTTCAGGGGGGCAATCAGCCCCAGCATTTT. Translated: CASSEFLQGGNQPQHF.

This sequence joins TRBV7-6 and TRBJ2-2; D uncertain. Trimming cost V 5 bases and J 2 bases, with 33 bases left between them. The CDR3 length is 22 residues. Germline V lookup: CDR1 SGHVS, CDR2 FNYEAQ. Here the CDR3 reads CASSPPPRGVRFGSLNTGELFF. In nucleotides, the CDR3 is TGTGCCAGCAGCCCCCCACCGCGAGGCGTCCGTTTTGGTAGCCTAAACACCGGGGAGCTGTTTTTT.

The chain combines TRBV2 with TRBJ2-7; possibly TRBD1 for D (5 bases). Germline V CDR1 and CDR2: SNHLY, FYNNEI. This CDR3 spans 12 amino acids. Trimming stripped 7 bases from V and 2 bases from J, with 9 bases between. The CDR3 coding sequence is TGTGCCAGCAAACAGGTAACCTACGAGCAGTACTTC. Amino acid sequence: CASKQVTYEQYF.

Worth noting for this clone: Germline and junction disagree at one end, which may indicate a read error. J is TRBJ1-1 and V is TRBV6-2 or TRBV6-3; 8 nucleotides match TRBD1. Germline V gene sequence: CDR1 MNHEY, CDR2 SVGEGT. The CDR3 has 12 amino acids. The CDR3 region has the DNA TGTGCCAGCAGTTACCTCGGACAGGGCTTAGGGTTT. It translates to CASSYLGQGLGF.

The chain combines TRBV28 with TRBJ1-2, with 7 positions matching TRBD1. Germline-derived CDR1 and CDR2 are MDHEN and SYDVKM. Trimming took 5 bases from V and 0 from J; bases not matched to a gene: 15. This CDR3 region has 18 residues. CDR3 sequence: CASSGAAMDRLANYGYTF. The CDR3 DNA reads as TGTGCCAGCAGTGGCGCTGCGATGGACAGGTTGGCTAACTATGGCTACACCTTC.

The rearrangement links TRBV2 to TRBJ1-5; no reliable D call. Germline assignment: CDR1 SNHLY and CDR2 FYNNEI. The V end was cut by 4 bases, the J end by 8 bases, with 12 bases between. The CDR3 totals 13 residues. The CDR3 coding sequence is TGTGCCAGCAGTGTAAACGTGTACGAGCCCCAGCATTTT. Residues: CASSVNVYEPQHF.

The CDR3 loop is CASSFPGRVTEAFF. CDR3 in DNA: TGTGCCAGCAGTTTTCCAGGCAGGGTCACTGAAGCTTTCTTT. The chain couples TRBV6-5 to TRBJ1-1, with D tentatively TRBD1 (5 bases). V lost 4 bases, J lost 4 bases, and 13 bases lay in between. Germline CDR1 reads MNHEY; CDR2 reads SVGAGI. The CDR3 length is 14 residues.

This sequence joins TRBV7-2 and TRBJ1-1; D unresolved. Germline V gene sequence: CDR1 SGHTA, CDR2 FQGNSA. Trimming removed 5 bases at V and 1 base at J, with 8 bases between. This CDR3 is 13 amino acids long. The CDR3 reads CASSVQANTEAFF. CDR3 sequence (DNA): TGTGCCAGCAGCGTACAAGCGAACACTGAAGCTTTCTTT.

This chain joins TRBV5-4 and TRBJ1-1, with D possibly matching TRBD1 (6 bases). The CDR3 totals 15 residues. Germline values: CDR1 SGHNT, CDR2 YYREEE (reference sequence). Trimming took 0 bases from V and 0 from J, leaving 9 bases between them. CDR3 amino acids: CASSLEQGMNTEAFF. The CDR3 region has the DNA TGTGCCAGCAGCTTGGAGCAGGGGATGAACACTGAAGCTTTCTTT.

The sample holds one count of this clone. J is TRBJ2-7 and V is TRBV6-5; 8 nucleotides line up with TRBD1. Trimming removed 0 bases from V and 3 bases from J; junction bases left unmatched: 7. CDR1 is MNHEY and CDR2 is SVGAGI in the germline V gene. The CDR3 sequence is 16 residues long. The CDR3: CASSYSVQGEHYEQYF. The DNA of the CDR3 is TGTGCCAGCAGTTACTCGGTACAGGGGGAGCACTACGAGCAGTACTTC.

CDR3 coding DNA: TGTGCCAGCAGCGTAGCTGGGACTAGTTATGATGAGCAGTTCTTC. It is translated as CASSVAGTSYDEQFF. The chain couples TRBV9 to TRBJ2-1, with TRBD2 matching 8 bases. V was pared by 0 bases and J by 8 bases, with 7 bases of the junction left unmatched. The CDR3 covers 15 residues. CDR1 is SGDLS, CDR2 YYNGEE, per germline.

This chain's CDR3 is CAWSFGTSLYNEQFF. The CDR3 DNA is TGTGCCTGGAGTTTTGGGACTAGCCTTTACAATGAGCAGTTCTTC. The gene calls are TRBV30 and TRBJ2-1, with 9 bases fitting TRBD2. The CDR3 consists of 15 residues. Trimming at V came to 2 bases and at J to 4 bases, leaving 6 bases not matched to a gene. Germline values: CDR1 GTSNPN, CDR2 SVGIG (reference sequence).

The chain couples TRBV9 to TRBJ2-3, with TRBD1 matching over 10 bases. The CDR3 covers 18 residues. Trimming removed 1 base from V and 2 bases from J; junction bases left unmatched: 10. CDR1 and CDR2 (germline): SGDLS, YYNGEE. The CDR3 sequence is CASSVKGTGVTNTDTQYF. The CDR3 DNA is TGTGCCAGCAGCGTAAAGGGGACAGGGGTGACTAACACAGATACGCAGTATTTT.

V gene TRBV14 combines with J gene TRBJ1-6; D remains ambiguous. CDR1 is SGHDN and CDR2 is FVKESK in the germline V gene. The CDR3 covers 14 residues. The V end lost 0 bases, the J end lost 6 bases, and 6 bases lay between the germline ends. The CDR3 coding sequence is TGTGCCAGCAGCCAAGAGACGGCTAATTCACCCCTCCACTTT. Its translation: CASSQETANSPLHF. The whole variable domain, filled in from reference TRBV14 and TRBJ1-6, reads EAGVTQFPSHSVIEKGQTVTLRCDPISGHDNLYWYRRVMGKEIKFLLHFVKESKQDESGMPNNRFLAERTGGTYSTLKVQPAELEDSGVYFCASSQETANSPLHFGNGTRLTVT.

This clone was detected only a few times. The chain recombines TRBV7-8 with TRBJ2-3; D is unresolved. Germline V gene data show CDR1 as SGHVS and CDR2 as FQNEAQ. Trimming took off 5 bases at V and 6 bases at J, with 9 bases between the two ends. CDR3 length: 12 amino acids. The CDR3 reads CASSPYEDTQYF. CDR3 DNA: TGTGCCAGCAGCCCGTATGAGGATACGCAGTATTTT.

The V call is TRBV11-1, the J call TRBJ1-1, with 7 bases fitting TRBD1. Germline loops: CDR1 SGHAT, CDR2 FQDESV (reference sequence). J gave up 7 bases and V 1 base, and 0 bases lay outside the gene matches. The CDR3 spans 12 residues. The CDR3 protein is CASSLGDSEAFF. CDR3 nucleotide sequence: TGTGCCAGCAGCTTAGGGGACAGTGAAGCTTTCTTT.

The genes are TRBV7-2 and TRBJ1-5; 8 nucleotides agree with TRBD1. The length of the CDR3 is 16 residues. Unmatched junction bases numbered 6, after V lost 5 bases and J lost 0 bases. The germline V gene has CDR1 SGHTA and CDR2 FQGNSA. CDR3 coding DNA: TGTGCCAGCAGCCCAGGACAGGGAAATAGCAATCAGCCCCAGCATTTT. Translating gives CASSPGQGNSNQPQHF. The entire variable domain, with the rest obtained from reference TRBV7-2 and TRBJ1-5, is as follows: GAGVSQSPSNKVTEKGKDVELRCDPISGHTALYWYRQSLGQGLEFLIYFQGNSAPDKSGLPSDRFSAERTGGSVSTLTIQRTQQEDSAVYLCASSPGQGNSNQPQHFGDGTRLSIL.

The chain uses TRBV6-6 and TRBJ1-2; 7 nucleotides align to TRBD1. The CDR3 totals 16 residues. The ends lost 4 bases at V and 2 bases at J; junction bases unmatched: 10. The V gene's germline CDR1 is MNHNY and CDR2 SVGAGI (reference sequence). This CDR3 reads CASSLSSMTGNYGYTF. The CDR3 DNA sequence: TGTGCCAGCAGTTTATCCTCCATGACAGGGAACTATGGCTACACCTTC.

The V gene is TRBV10-3, the J gene TRBJ1-1; D perhaps matches TRBD1 (5 bases). This CDR3 has 13 amino acids. V was shortened by 4 bases and J by 3 bases, with 9 bases between the two germline ends. Germline-derived CDR1 and CDR2 are ENHRY and SYGVKD. The CDR3 loop reads CAISGVRDTEAFF. CDR3 DNA sequence: TGTGCCATCAGTGGGGTCAGGGACACTGAAGCTTTCTTT.

For the CDR3, the DNA is TGCGCCAGCAGCTTGGAGGGGACAGACTACGAGCAGTACTTC. The encoded protein is CASSLEGTDYEQYF. The chain combines TRBV5-1 with TRBJ2-7; TRBD1 matches at 7 bases. The CDR3 length is 14 residues. V dropped 0 bases and J dropped 3; count of bases not matched to a gene: 3. Per the germline V gene, CDR1 is SGHRS and CDR2 is YFSETQ.

The chain couples TRBV9 to TRBJ1-1; perhaps TRBD1 as D (5 bases). Trimming took off 1 base at V and 2 bases at J, with 12 bases between the two ends. This CDR3 region has 15 residues. CDR1 is SGDLS, CDR2 YYNGEE, per germline. The CDR3 coding sequence is TGTGCCAGCAGCGTATACAGGTTTCCCAACACTGAAGCTTTCTTT. It specifies CASSVYRFPNTEAFF. Combining the CDR3 with reference TRBV9 and TRBJ1-1 gives the whole variable domain DSGVTQTPKHLITATGQRVTLRCSPRSGDLSVYWYQQSLDQGLQFLIQYYNGEERAKGNILERFSAQQFPDLHSELNLSSLELGDSALYFCASSVYRFPNTEAFFGQGTRLTVV.